Shown below are 19 T cell receptor beta chains from a single sample sequenced in a study of identical twins. TCRdb independently ran MiXCR on the 5' RACE reads; one entry per CDR3 protein. The repertoire has a few hundred thousand distinct CDR3 sequences, 9.6% of them found once; the top ten carry 2.5% to 3%. The data were also submitted as part of a second study, on yellow fever vaccine responses in identical twins.

The sequenced sample was PBMCs. Source of these receptors: a woman younger than 30 in good health.

This clonotype was recorded at least ten times. This chain uses TRBV28 with TRBJ2-3, with D possibly being TRBD2 (7 bases). Germline lookup yields CDR1 MDHEN and CDR2 SYDVKM. The length of the CDR3 is 15 residues. V shed 4 bases and J shed 3 bases, with 14 bases lying between them. CDR3: CASSSGGGATDTQYF. In DNA form, the CDR3 reads TGTGCCAGCAGTTCTGGGGGGGGGGCAACAGATACGCAGTATTTT.

V and J are TRBV2 and TRBJ2-7; D is ambiguous. Germline V CDR1 and CDR2: SNHLY, FYNNEI. V gave up 6 bases and J gave up 6 bases, with 9 bases separating them. The CDR3 has 11 amino acids. CDR3 region: CASSWTGEQYF. CDR3 DNA: TGTGCCAGCAGCTGGACGGGCGAGCAGTACTTC.

This clonotype has only a few counts. J is TRBJ2-1 and V is TRBV20-1; 10 nucleotides match TRBD2. V gave up 7 bases and J gave up 5 bases; unmatched junction bases: 8. Germline V gene data show CDR1 as DFQATT and CDR2 as SNEGSKA (reference sequence). The CDR3 runs to 14 residues. The CDR3 region has the DNA TGCAGTGGGATCGGGACTAGCGCCAACAATGAGCAGTTCTTC. This encodes CSGIGTSANNEQFF.

This clonotype turned up a few times. The chain couples TRBV19 to TRBJ1-1; no clear D. Germline V gene lookup returns CDR1 LNHDA and CDR2 SQIVND (reference sequence). This CDR3 is built from 15 residues. The germline V and J ends were trimmed by 2 bases and 2 bases, with 12 bases remaining between them. CDR3 region: CASSITSSLNTEAFF. DNA for the CDR3: TGTGCCAGTAGTATAACGTCCAGCCTCAACACTGAAGCTTTCTTT.

This clonotype occurred many times. The CDR3 spells CASSPSPPSSGRHNEQFF. CDR3 DNA: TGCGCCAGCAGCCCCTCTCCACCCTCTAGCGGGAGGCATAATGAGCAGTTCTTC. The chain couples TRBV4-3 to TRBJ2-1; 11 positions agree with TRBD2. V trimming: 4 bases; J trimming: 7 bases; junction bases outside the gene matches: 15. The length of the CDR3 is 18 residues. Germline CDR1 LGHNA, CDR2 YSLEER.

In this sample, this clonotype turned up many times. The gene calls are TRBV29-1 and TRBJ2-7; 8 bases match TRBD1. The CDR3 consists of 17 residues. Per germline, CDR1 SQVTM and CDR2 ANQGSEA. The J segment lost 3 bases and the V segment lost 6 bases, leaving 19 bases of the junction unmatched. Here the CDR3 DNA reads TGCAGCGTCTCAGGGGGCTCGACGGGCCCCAACCTCTACGAGCAGTACTTC. Its translation is CSVSGGSTGPNLYEQYF.

This clonotype was observed a few times. The chain uses TRBV25-1 and TRBJ2-7, with 13 bases fitting TRBD2. The germline gives CDR1 MGHDK, CDR2 SYGVNS. This CDR3 region has 15 residues. J gave up 3 bases and V 4 bases, and 3 bases lay outside the gene matches. This CDR3 reads CASSGLAGGHYEQYF. As DNA, the CDR3 is TGTGCCAGCAGTGGACTAGCGGGAGGCCACTACGAGCAGTACTTC.

This chain links TRBV5-1 with TRBJ2-7; D is ambiguous. Germline CDR1 is SGHRS and CDR2 is YFSETQ. The CDR3 loop spans 15 amino acids. V dropped 4 bases and J dropped 0 bases, with 14 bases sitting between them. DNA of the CDR3: TGCGCCAGCAGCGGAACGCTGGGCAGCTCCTACGAGCAGTACTTC. It yields the protein CASSGTLGSSYEQYF.

This clonotype has at least ten counts. This chain uses TRBV7-9 with TRBJ2-2, with TRBD2 matching 9 bases. V trimming: 2 bases; J trimming: 1 base; junction bases outside the gene matches: 5. Germline V gene data show CDR1 as SEHNR and CDR2 as FQNEAQ (reference sequence). The length of the CDR3 is 17 residues. CDR3 amino acids: CASSLPASGKNTGELFF. The DNA of the CDR3 is TGTGCCAGCAGCTTACCGGCTAGCGGGAAGAACACCGGGGAGCTGTTTTTT. Variable domain in full (rest from reference TRBV7-9 and TRBJ2-2): DTGVSQNPRHKITKRGQNVTFRCDPISEHNRLYWYRQTLGQGPEFLTYFQNEAQLEKSRLLSDRFSAERPKGSFSTLEIQRTEQGDSAMYLCASSLPASGKNTGELFFGEGSRLTVL.

V gene TRBV9 combines with J gene TRBJ2-7; a possible D gene is TRBD2 (6 bases). Germline V CDR1 and CDR2: SGDLS, YYNGEE. The V end was cut by 0 bases, the J end by 6 bases, with 16 bases between. This CDR3 comprises 15 residues. The CDR3 reads CASSVDGRIGSEQYF. CDR3 in DNA: TGTGCCAGCAGCGTAGACGGGAGAATAGGATCCGAGCAGTACTTC.

The rearrangement links TRBV5-5 to TRBJ2-1; 7 nucleotides agree with TRBD2. This CDR3 has 11 residues. The J segment lost 9 bases and the V segment lost 7 bases, leaving 4 bases of the junction unmatched. The germline V gene has CDR1 SGHKS and CDR2 YYEKEE (reference sequence). CDR3 residues: CASGAGFEQFF. The CDR3 DNA is TGTGCCAGCGGAGCGGGGTTTGAGCAGTTCTTC.

This clonotype was seen many times. The genes are TRBV27 and TRBJ2-1, with TRBD1 matching 9 bases. Germline V gene data show CDR1 as MNHEY and CDR2 as SMNVEV (reference sequence). After removal of 2 bases from V and 7 bases from J, the junction contained 3 bases not matched to a gene. The length of the CDR3 is 14 residues. As DNA, the CDR3 is TGTGCCAGCAGTTTACTGGGACAGGGTAATGAGCAGTTCTTC. It codes for CASSLLGQGNEQFF.

This clonotype was observed at least ten times. The rearrangement uses TRBV11-2 and TRBJ2-7; the D gene is possibly TRBD1 (5 bases). V was clipped by 4 bases and J by 3 bases, with 19 bases between them. The CDR3 is made up of 16 amino acids. CDR1 SGHAT and CDR2 FQNNGV come from the germline V gene. This chain's CDR3 is CASSSMLGARNYEQYF. The CDR3, as DNA: TGTGCCAGCAGCTCCATGCTAGGGGCGAGGAACTACGAGCAGTACTTC. Filled out from reference TRBV11-2 and TRBJ2-7, the complete variable domain reads EAGVAQSPRYKIIEKRQSVAFWCNPISGHATLYWYQQILGQGPKLLIQFQNNGVVDDSQLPKDRFSAERLKGVDSTLKIQPAKLEDSAVYLCASSSMLGARNYEQYFGPGTRLTVT.

The chain is built from TRBV7-9 and TRBJ1-1; D not certain. The length of the CDR3 is 11 residues. CDR1 SEHNR and CDR2 FQNEAQ come from the germline V gene (reference sequence). V lost 5 bases and J lost 6, with 7 bases in between. This chain's CDR3 is CASSREAEAFF. For the CDR3, the DNA is TGTGCCAGCAGCAGGGAGGCTGAAGCTTTCTTT. The entire variable domain, with the rest obtained from reference TRBV7-9 and TRBJ1-1, is as follows: DTGVSQNPRHKITKRGQNVTFRCDPISEHNRLYWYRQTLGQGPEFLTYFQNEAQLEKSRLLSDRFSAERPKGSFSTLEIQRTEQGDSAMYLCASSREAEAFFGQGTRLTVV.

This clonotype was counted many times. This chain joins TRBV3-1 and TRBJ2-3, with D uncertain. Per germline, CDR1 LGHDT and CDR2 YNNKEL (reference sequence). The CDR3 totals 13 residues. Deletions cut 4 bases from V and 2 bases from J, with 7 bases between. CDR3 protein: CASSRVLTDTQYF. DNA for the CDR3: TGTGCCAGCAGCCGGGTGCTCACAGATACGCAGTATTTT.

V is TRBV21-1 and J is TRBJ2-7; TRBD1 was called by the table and not checked on the DNA. TRBV21-1 is deemed a pseudogene. This CDR3 comprises 15 residues. The CDR3, as DNA: TGTGCCAGCAGCAACCCGGGACAGGTTCCCTACGAGCAGTACTTC. Translation: CASSNPGQVPYEQYF.

In this sample, this clonotype turned up a few times. This chain joins TRBV27 and TRBJ2-3; 14 bases align to TRBD2. The CDR3 is 18 amino acids. CDR1 is MNHEY, CDR2 SMNVEV, per germline (reference sequence). The V gene end was trimmed by 5 bases and the J gene end by 1 base; junction bases not matched to a gene: 8. The CDR3 bases are TGTGCCAGCAGTCCGGGACTAGCGGGAGCGCTGGGCACAGATACGCAGTATTTT. Translated, it gives CASSPGLAGALGTDTQYF.

This clonotype was counted many times. The chain employs TRBV20-1 and TRBJ1-4; TRBD1 agrees at 7 bases. The germline V gene has CDR1 DFQATT and CDR2 SNEGSKA (reference sequence). The V segment lost 5 bases and the J segment 8 bases; nucleotides outside the gene matches: 8. This CDR3 is built from 13 residues. The CDR3 loop reads CSALDRTSEKLFF. Here the CDR3 DNA reads TGCAGTGCTCTGGACAGGACCTCAGAAAAACTGTTTTTT.

This clonotype has just a few counts. V usage is TRBV29-1 and J usage is TRBJ2-2; either TRBD1 or TRBD2 may fit D (5 bases each). Germline CDR1 SQVTM, CDR2 ANQGSEA. CDR3 length equals 15 residues. Trimming pared 1 base from V and 5 bases from J, leaving 14 bases between. The CDR3 DNA follows: TGCAGCGTTGAAGTGGTAGGGACCGAGACCGGGGAGCTGTTTTTT. This sequence encodes CSVEVVGTETGELFF.